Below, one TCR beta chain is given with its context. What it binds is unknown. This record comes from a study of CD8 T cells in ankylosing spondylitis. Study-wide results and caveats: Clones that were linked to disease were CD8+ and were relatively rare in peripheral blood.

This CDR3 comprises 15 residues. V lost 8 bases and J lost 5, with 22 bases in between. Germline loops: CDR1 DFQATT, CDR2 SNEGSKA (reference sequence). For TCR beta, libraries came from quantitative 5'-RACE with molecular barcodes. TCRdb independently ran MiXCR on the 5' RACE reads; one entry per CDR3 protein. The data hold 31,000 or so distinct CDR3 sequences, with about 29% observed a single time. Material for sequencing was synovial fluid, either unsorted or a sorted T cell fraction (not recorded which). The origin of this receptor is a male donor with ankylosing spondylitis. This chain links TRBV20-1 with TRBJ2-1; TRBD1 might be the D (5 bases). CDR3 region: CSTNLRGAFHNEQFF. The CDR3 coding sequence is TGCAGTACTAACCTTCGTGGGGCGTTCCACAATGAGCAGTTCTTC.